A single sample is the source of the 9 T cell receptor beta chains below, sequenced in a study of neurological immune-mediated disorders. TCRdb passed the 5' RACE reads through MiXCR, listing each CDR3 protein once. The sample lists about 99,000 distinct CDR3 sequences; about a tenth were seen once. Noted time point: longitudinal time-point 3. Sequenced input: PBMCs. The receptors stem from a female donor with HTLV-1-associated myelopathy (HAM/TSP).

This clonotype was counted many times. V usage is TRBV27 and J usage is TRBJ2-4; the D is unclear. Germline loops: CDR1 MNHEY, CDR2 SMNVEV (reference sequence). Trimming pared 2 bases from V and 2 bases from J, leaving 13 bases between. This CDR3 contains 16 residues. The CDR3 loop reads CASSLKSGLTKNIQYF. DNA for the CDR3: TGTGCCAGCAGTTTAAAGAGTGGGCTAACCAAAAACATTCAGTACTTC.

This chain uses TRBV5-1 with TRBJ1-1; D is ambiguous. V was pared by 4 bases and J by 1 base, with 8 bases between. This CDR3 comprises 13 residues. Germline-derived CDR1 and CDR2 are SGHRS and YFSETQ. The CDR3 region is CASSRMGNTEAFF. Here the CDR3 DNA reads TGCGCCAGCAGCAGGATGGGGAACACTGAAGCTTTCTTT. Supplemented by reference TRBV5-1 and TRBJ1-1, the full variable domain reads KAGVTQTPRYLIKTRGQQVTLSCSPISGHRSVSWYQQTPGQGLQFLFEYFSETQRNKGNFPGRFSGRQFSNSRSEMNVSTLELGDSALYLCASSRMGNTEAFFGQGTRLTVV.

This clonotype came up many times. This chain uses TRBV5-5 with TRBJ2-5; a possible D gene is TRBD1 (5 bases). The germline V gene encodes CDR1 SGHKS and CDR2 YYEKEE (reference sequence). Trimming shortened V by 7 bases and J by 4 bases, and 17 bases separated the two germline ends. The CDR3 has 14 amino acids. Written as DNA, the CDR3 is TGTGCCAGCCGAAAGGGGCAGGGCGCAGAGACCCAGTACTTC. This sequence encodes CASRKGQGAETQYF. Full variable domain (remainder filled in from reference TRBV5-5 and TRBJ2-5): DAGVTQSPTHLIKTRGQQVTLRCSPISGHKSVSWYQQVLGQGPQFIFQYYEKEERGRGNFPDRFSARQFPNYSSELNVNALLLGDSALYLCASRKGQGAETQYFGPGTRLLVL.

This clonotype has a handful of counts. The chain uses TRBV20-1 and TRBJ2-2; D is uncertain. Per the germline V gene, CDR1 is DFQATT and CDR2 is SNEGSKA (reference sequence). V was shortened by 0 bases and J by 1 base, with 6 bases between the two germline ends. The CDR3 sequence is 14 residues long. The CDR3 coding sequence is TGCAGTGCTAGAGAGGACCTGAACACCGGGGAGCTGTTTTTT. Protein sequence: CSAREDLNTGELFF.

The chain carries TRBV5-1 and TRBJ1-6, with D hard to call. Deletions cut 5 bases from V and 4 bases from J, with 7 bases between. CDR3 length: 13 residues. The V gene's germline CDR1 is SGHRS and CDR2 YFSETQ. The CDR3 DNA is TGCGCCAGCAGGATCGAATATAATTCACCCCTCCACTTT. This codes for CASRIEYNSPLHF. The variable domain in full, completed from reference TRBV5-1 and TRBJ1-6, reads KAGVTQTPRYLIKTRGQQVTLSCSPISGHRSVSWYQQTPGQGLQFLFEYFSETQRNKGNFPGRFSGRQFSNSRSEMNVSTLELGDSALYLCASRIEYNSPLHFGNGTRLTVT.

This clonotype has a count of ten or more. The chain is built from TRBV10-3 and TRBJ2-3; a weak D match, TRBD2 (5 bases). CDR1 and CDR2 (germline): ENHRY, SYGVKD. This CDR3 is 16 amino acids long. V dropped 2 bases and J dropped 6 bases, with 18 bases sitting between them. The CDR3: CAISEAGADRADTQYF. CDR3 nucleotide sequence: TGTGCCATCAGTGAGGCGGGTGCGGACCGAGCGGATACGCAGTATTTT.

This clonotype was counted only a few times. The junction departs from the called germline gene at one end, perhaps through a read error. V is TRBV15 and J is TRBJ2-2, with D hard to call. The CDR3 totals 18 residues. Germline assignment: CDR1 LNHNV and CDR2 YYDKDF (reference sequence). The CDR3 nucleotides read TGTGCTACCAGCAGAGCCCGTTTAGAGGACGAAGACACCGGGGAGCTGTTTTTT. As protein: CATSRARLEDEDTGELFF. Complete variable domain (other parts from reference TRBV15 and TRBJ2-2): DAMVIQNPRYQVTQFGKPVTLSCSQTLNHNVMYWYQQKSSQAPKLLFHYYDKDFNNEADTPDNFQSRRPNTSFCFLDIRSPGLGDTAMYLCATSRARLEDEDTGELFFGEGSRLTVL.

This clonotype came up many times. This sequence joins TRBV3-1 and TRBJ2-7; 10 positions match TRBD2. After removal of 1 base from V and 6 bases from J, the junction contained 9 bases not matched to a gene. The V gene's germline CDR1 is LGHDT and CDR2 YNNKEL (reference sequence). This CDR3 has 16 amino acids. In DNA form, the CDR3 reads TGTGCCAGCAGCCAAGGGGGACCTAGCGGGAGAAGCGAGCAGTACTTC. Encoded protein: CASSQGGPSGRSEQYF.

The table lists this clonotype with many counts. The V call is TRBV5-6, the J call TRBJ1-6; 10 bases are shared with TRBD1. The CDR3 contains 16 residues. Unmatched junction bases numbered 10, after V lost 4 bases and J lost 9 bases. The germline CDR1 and CDR2 sequences are SGHDT and YYEEEE. CDR3 nucleotides: TGTGCCAGCAGCCGGGGGACAGGGGCTCTTCGTTCACCCCTCCACTTT. As protein: CASSRGTGALRSPLHF.